One sample yielded the 22 T cell receptor beta chains listed below, sequenced in a study of blood T cell repertoires in COVID-19. Generated by immunoSEQ multiplex PCR, the TCRdb table keeps only in-frame clones and is missing some. The sample yields some 370,000 clones, 90% seen once. The sequencing input was peripheral blood. These receptor sequences come from a man between 18 and 29 years old with active or convalescent COVID-19.

The chain joins TRBV7-2 to TRBJ1-4, with D possibly being TRBD1 (6 bases). Germline CDR1 reads SGHTA; CDR2 reads FQGNSA. V was trimmed by 3 bases and J by 8 bases, leaving 13 bases between them. CDR3 size: 14 residues. CDR3 bases: TGTGCCAGCAGCTTTTCAGGGGAAAGGGAAAAACTGTTTTTT. Translation gives CASSFSGEREKLFF.

J is TRBJ1-2 and V is TRBV4-2; tentative D call: TRBD1 (6 bases). The CDR3 has 14 residues. Trimming stripped 0 bases from V and 7 bases from J, with 12 bases between. In germline, CDR1 is LGHNA, CDR2 YNFKEQ. CDR3 protein: CASSQDLTGSGYTF. In DNA, the CDR3 is TGTGCCAGCAGCCAAGATTTAACAGGGAGTGGCTACACCTTC.

CDR3: CASSNRDPNTEAFF. The CDR3, as DNA: TGTGCCAGCAGTAACAGGGACCCGAACACTGAAGCTTTCTTT. The chain uses TRBV2 and TRBJ1-1, with D possibly matching TRBD1 (6 bases). CDR1 is SNHLY and CDR2 is FYNNEI in the germline V gene. The CDR3 is made up of 14 amino acids. V was clipped by 5 bases and J by 1 base, with 11 bases between them.

The gene calls are TRBV4-1 and TRBJ1-5; D ambiguous. The CDR3 contains 15 residues. V was trimmed by 1 base and J by 5 bases, leaving 12 bases between them. Per the germline V gene, CDR1 is MGHRA and CDR2 is YSYEKL. The CDR3 DNA sequence: TGCGCCAGCAGCCAAGGACTCTTGAGGGATCAGCCCCAGCATTTT. It yields the protein CASSQGLLRDQPQHF.

V and J are TRBV4-1 and TRBJ1-4; the D gene is possibly TRBD1 (5 bases). V lost 2 bases to trimming and J lost 9 bases, with 10 bases between them. This CDR3 has 13 amino acids. Per the germline V gene, CDR1 is MGHRA and CDR2 is YSYEKL. The CDR3 loop reads CASSQHKDKKLFF. CDR3 DNA: TGCGCCAGCAGCCAACATAAGGACAAAAAACTGTTTTTT.

In this sample, this clone turned up once. The chain uses TRBV19 and TRBJ2-7, with 7 bases fitting TRBD1. The CDR3 covers 13 residues. The V and J ends lost 10 bases and 2 bases, in that order; junction bases with no gene match: 8. Looked up from germline, CDR1 is LNHDA and CDR2 is SQIVND (reference sequence). The CDR3 here is CAIEDRNPYEQYF. The CDR3 bases are TGTGCCATTGAGGACAGGAACCCCTACGAGCAGTACTTC.

V and J are TRBV11-2 and TRBJ2-1; TRBD2 agrees at 8 bases. CDR1 and CDR2 from the germline V gene are SGHAT and FQNNGV. This CDR3 has 13 amino acids. J gave up 4 bases and V 4 bases, and 0 bases lay outside the gene matches. In DNA form, the CDR3 reads TGTGCCAGCAGCTCTAGCGGGTACAATGAGCAGTTCTTC. This encodes CASSSSGYNEQFF.

The V gene is TRBV9, the J gene TRBJ1-1; possible D gene TRBD1, 6 bases. CDR1 and CDR2 (germline): SGDLS, YYNGEE. Trimming took 0 bases from V and 4 from J, leaving 22 bases between them. The CDR3 is made up of 18 amino acids. The CDR3, as DNA: TGTGCCAGCAGCGTAGCTCCCCTAGTCACAGGGAAGGGCACTGAAGCTTTCTTT. Encoded protein: CASSVAPLVTGKGTEAFF.

This chain connects TRBV19 to TRBJ2-7; 7 bases map to TRBD1. Germline V CDR1 and CDR2: LNHDA, SQIVND (reference sequence). V was clipped by 3 bases and J by 2 bases; unmatched bases: 7. The CDR3 covers 15 residues. The CDR3 spells CASSIRRGQPYEQYF. The CDR3, as DNA: TGTGCCAGTAGTATCCGCCGGGGACAGCCCTACGAGCAGTACTTC.

This chain connects TRBV24-1 to TRBJ1-6; D is uncertain. V dropped 4 bases and J dropped 6 bases, with 6 bases sitting between them. The CDR3 totals 13 residues. Germline assignment: CDR1 KGHDR and CDR2 SFDVKD. In DNA form, the CDR3 reads TGTGCCACCAGTGAATACAGTAATTCACCCCTCCACTTT. It encodes CATSEYSNSPLHF.

The J gene is TRBJ2-3, the V gene TRBV7-3; the match to TRBD2 covers 9 bases. V was clipped by 2 bases and J by 4 bases; unmatched bases: 7. The CDR3 has 16 amino acids. CDR1 is SGHTA, CDR2 FQGTGA, per germline. The CDR3 reads CASSLSAGGDADTQYF. The CDR3 DNA reads as TGTGCCAGCAGCTTATCTGCGGGAGGGGATGCAGATACGCAGTATTTT.

This sequence joins TRBV5-1 and TRBJ2-1, with 12 bases lining up with TRBD1. With V trimmed by 3 bases and J by 4 bases, 5 bases remained unmatched. The germline gives CDR1 SGHRS, CDR2 YFSETQ. The CDR3 runs to 16 residues. CDR3 nucleotide sequence: TGCGCCAGCAGCTCGGGACAGGGGGCTTGGTACAATGAGCAGTTCTTC. It translates to CASSSGQGAWYNEQFF. Drawing the rest from reference TRBV5-1 and TRBJ2-1, the complete variable domain is KAGVTQTPRYLIKTRGQQVTLSCSPISGHRSVSWYQQTPGQGLQFLFEYFSETQRNKGNFPGRFSGRQFSNSRSEMNVSTLELGDSALYLCASSSGQGAWYNEQFFGPGTRLTVL.

This chain connects TRBV5-6 to TRBJ1-1; D remains ambiguous. The germline V and J ends were trimmed by 4 bases and 5 bases, with 15 bases remaining between them. The CDR3 is 14 amino acids. Germline V gene data show CDR1 as SGHDT and CDR2 as YYEEEE. In DNA form, the CDR3 reads TGTGCCAGCAGCGGCGGGGTCGGGGAGACTGAAGCTTTCTTT. Translated: CASSGGVGETEAFF.

The chain combines TRBV27 with TRBJ2-2, with D possibly TRBD1 on 5 matching bases. The CDR3 extends over 17 amino acids. Germline V gene sequence: CDR1 MNHEY, CDR2 SMNVEV (reference sequence). Deletions cut 4 bases from V and 0 bases from J, with 15 bases between. CDR3 loop: CASSYGSTDTNTGELFF. CDR3 in DNA: TGTGCCAGCAGTTACGGGTCGACAGATACGAACACCGGGGAGCTGTTTTTT.

The J gene is TRBJ2-1, the V gene TRBV7-8; TRBD2 matches 9 bases. The germline V gene has CDR1 SGHVS and CDR2 FQNEAQ. The CDR3 is made up of 17 amino acids. J was trimmed by 0 bases and V by 0 bases; bases with no gene match: 3. The CDR3 DNA reads as TGTGCCAGCAGCTTAGCTGGTAGCGGGAGCTCCTACAATGAGCAGTTCTTC. It specifies CASSLAGSGSSYNEQFF.

The V and J genes are TRBV15 and TRBJ1-4; weak D call: TRBD1 (5 bases). Per the germline V gene, CDR1 is LNHNV and CDR2 is YYDKDF (reference sequence). V lost 3 bases, J lost 4 bases, and 15 bases lay in between. The CDR3 has 16 residues. The CDR3 region has the DNA TGTGCCACCAGCAGCTTGCGACAGAGATTTAATGAAAAACTGTTTTTT. Its translation: CATSSLRQRFNEKLFF.

This clone was seen once. CDR3 DNA sequence: TGCGCCAGCAGCCGGTACAGGGACCAAGAGACCCAGTACTTC. This sequence encodes CASSRYRDQETQYF. The chain recombines TRBV4-3 with TRBJ2-5, with D maybe TRBD1 (6 bases). The germline gives CDR1 LGHNA, CDR2 YSLEER. The length of the CDR3 is 14 residues. Deletions cut 4 bases from V and 0 bases from J, with 9 bases between.

This clone was recorded a few times. The chain is built from TRBV7-3 and TRBJ1-2; possible D gene TRBD1, 5 bases. The CDR3 contains 13 residues. V lost 0 bases to trimming and J lost 7 bases, with 9 bases between them. CDR1 SGHTA and CDR2 FQGTGA come from the germline V gene. CDR3 in amino acids: CASSLTREGGYTF. Here the CDR3 DNA reads TGTGCCAGCAGCTTAACCAGGGAAGGTGGCTACACCTTC.

The chain recombines TRBV7-2 with TRBJ1-1; D is perhaps TRBD1 (5 bases). Germline-derived CDR1 and CDR2 are SGHTA and FQGNSA. Trimming left V 5 bases short and J 7 bases short, with 14 bases between. The CDR3 runs to 13 residues. As DNA, the CDR3 is TGTGCCAGCAGCCCCTCTGGGGGGTATGAAGCTTTCTTT. Protein product: CASSPSGGYEAFF.

The chain joins TRBV6-2 or TRBV6-3 to TRBJ1-5, with D maybe TRBD1 (6 bases). CDR3 length equals 14 residues. Germline V gene lookup returns CDR1 MNHEY and CDR2 SVGEGT. V lost 6 bases and J lost 3, with 12 bases in between. The CDR3 DNA reads TGTGCCAGCAGCCGTACAGGGATCAATCAGCCCCAGCATTTT. Protein: CASSRTGINQPQHF.

The V call is TRBV9, the J call TRBJ2-1, with a weak D call TRBD2 (6 bases). Trimming removed 0 bases at V and 0 bases at J, with 13 bases between. Germline V gene lookup returns CDR1 SGDLS and CDR2 YYNGEE. The CDR3 sequence is 17 residues long. CDR3 region: CASSVDWGDNSYNEQFF. CDR3 DNA sequence: TGTGCCAGCAGCGTAGACTGGGGGGATAACTCCTACAATGAGCAGTTCTTC.

This chain joins TRBV3-1 (or the pseudogene TRBV3-2) and TRBJ2-7; 10 nucleotides match TRBD1. J lost 4 bases, V lost 6 bases, and 6 bases had no gene match. This CDR3 has 14 residues. Germline CDR1 and CDR2: LGHDT and YNNKEL (reference sequence). Here the CDR3 DNA reads TGTGCCAGCAGGAACCGGGACAGGGGTTACGAGCAGTACTTC. Its translation: CASRNRDRGYEQYF.